This T cell receptor beta chain was sequenced for a study of T cells in Graves' hyperthyroidism and ophthalmopathy. Whole-study findings and limits: Peripheral blood also featured most of the thyroid clonotypes expanded above 0.001.

This CDR3 region has 13 residues. J was trimmed by 12 bases and V by 2 bases; bases with no gene match: 4. Germline V gives CDR1 MDHEN, CDR2 SYDVKM. Notes on this clonotype: Its antigen is as yet unknown.

Amplified regions were TCR beta CDR3 sequences from RNA transcripts. HTBI primers were employed in a first-round RT-PCR of the TCR CDR3. TCRdb reprocessed the multiplex PCR reads via MiXCR and lists one record per CDR3 protein. The sample shows roughly 550,000 distinct CDR3 sequences, 15% to 20% of them seen only once. Not enrolled were patients with uncontrolled infection, other autoimmune disease, pregnancy or lactation. Diagnostic decisions used clinical symptoms, serum thyroxine and TRAb, thyroid ultrasound and orbital computed tomography. This sample holds PBMCs from roughly 10 ml fresh peripheral blood.

The chain links TRBV28 to TRBJ2-1; 10 positions agree with TRBD2. The sample consisted of blood. The clonotype comes from a woman in her twenties or thirties with Graves' ophthalmopathy. DNA of the CDR3: TGTGCCAGCAGTTTACTAGCGGGAGTAGGGCAGTTCTTC. Translation gives CASSLLAGVGQFF.